The clone carrying this T cell receptor (beta chain) was counted once. These data are taken from a study of blood T cells in healthy people across ages. Each donor supplied roughly 9.1 milliliters of peripheral blood. A second PCR, run for about 7 to 11 cycles, used a sample-barcoded 5' primer plus a J-beta primer mix. TCRdb recomputed calls from the 5' RACE reads with MiXCR, one row per CDR3 protein. This repertoire shows 1,500,000 or so distinct CDR3 sequences, 35% to 45% found once; its top ten account for approximately 4%. Trimming left V 5 bases short and J 2 bases short, with 16 bases between. The CDR3 runs 15 residues. CDR1 is SGHTA, CDR2 FQGNSA, per germline.

This sequence originates from a woman in her late teens or twenties in good health. The chain carries TRBV7-2 and TRBJ2-7; possibly TRBD1 for D (6 bases). Sequenced sample: blood. CDR3 in DNA: TGTGCCAGCAGCGCCCCAGGGGCGCTCCCCTACGAGCAGTACTTC. It codes for CASSAPGALPYEQYF. The full variable domain, completed using reference TRBV7-2 and TRBJ2-7, is GAGVSQSPSNKVTEKGKDVELRCDPISGHTALYWYRQSLGQGLEFLIYFQGNSAPDKSGLPSDRFSAERTGGSVSTLTIQRTQQEDSAVYLCASSAPGALPYEQYFGPGTRLTVT.